Each of the 8 T cell receptor beta chains below was sequenced from the same sample in a study of blood T cell repertoires in COVID-19 (TCRdb year 2020). The method behind the library was the immunoSEQ multiplex PCR assay. In TCRdb, the immuneACCESS table is reduced to in-frame sequences with V and J assigned. These tables do not hold every clone; where another copy was compared, an unresolved V gene accounts for under half, and the others remain unexplained. This sample is represented by 400,000 to 450,000 clones; approximately 92% of them were singletons. The ten biggest clones cover 0.9% to 1.2% of the sample. The specimen sequenced was PBMCs or T cells enriched from blood (not recorded which). These receptors came from a man between 25 and 39 years old who had recovered from COVID-19.

The rearrangement uses TRBV5-4 and TRBJ2-1; 7 nucleotides line up with TRBD1. J was trimmed by 7 bases and V by 1 base; bases with no gene match: 2. From germline, CDR1 is SGHNT and CDR2 YYREEE (reference sequence). This CDR3 spans 13 amino acids. CDR3 nucleotides: TGTGCCAGCAGCTTGACAGGGGTGAATGAGCAGTTCTTC. Its protein product is CASSLTGVNEQFF.

This clone was counted once. The chain has TRBV29-1 and TRBJ1-2, with a possible D match to TRBD1 (5 bases). Trimming cost V 4 bases and J 4 bases, with 10 bases left between them. The germline V gene has CDR1 SQVTM and CDR2 ANQGSEA. The CDR3 is 12 residues long. The CDR3 loop reads CSVATAGYGYTF. CDR3 nucleotide sequence: TGCAGCGTTGCGACAGCCGGCTATGGCTACACCTTC. Full variable domain (remainder filled in from reference TRBV29-1 and TRBJ1-2): SAVISQKPSRDICQRGTSLTIQCQVDSQVTMMFWYRQQPGQSLTLIATANQGSEATYESGFVIDKFPISRPNLTFSTLTVSNMSPEDSSIYLCSVATAGYGYTFGSGTRLTVV.

The J gene is TRBJ2-1, the V gene TRBV10-1; perhaps TRBD1 as D (7 bases). V gave up 5 bases and J gave up 7 bases, with 15 bases separating them. The CDR3 covers 14 residues. Per the germline V gene, CDR1 is WNHNN and CDR2 is SYGVQD (reference sequence). Here the CDR3 reads CASSTQTGRNEQFF. Here the CDR3 DNA reads TGCGCCAGCAGTACACAGACAGGGAGGAATGAGCAGTTCTTC.

V and J are TRBV2 and TRBJ2-1; 8 bases are shared with TRBD1. The length of the CDR3 is 14 residues. Per germline, CDR1 SNHLY and CDR2 FYNNEI. The V gene end was trimmed by 6 bases and the J gene end by 7 bases; junction bases not matched to a gene: 8. The CDR3, as DNA: TGTGCCAGCAGAACAGGACAGGGTTGGAATGAGCAGTTCTTC. It specifies CASRTGQGWNEQFF.

The genes are TRBV4-1 and TRBJ2-7; a possible D gene is TRBD2 (5 bases). The germline V gene has CDR1 MGHRA and CDR2 YSYEKL. V was pared by 4 bases and J by 6 bases, with 10 bases between. The CDR3 runs 12 residues. CDR3 sequence (DNA): TGCGCCAGCAGCCGCCTCGAGGGCGAGCAGTACTTC. This encodes CASSRLEGEQYF.

This clone was counted a single time. This chain joins TRBV28 and TRBJ1-4; 9 bases are shared with TRBD1. The V and J ends lost 10 bases and 0 bases, in that order; junction bases with no gene match: 3. CDR1 is MDHEN, CDR2 SYDVKM, per germline. The CDR3 extends over 14 amino acids. CDR3 amino acids: CATGQGATNEKLFF. CDR3 DNA sequence: TGTGCCACGGGACAGGGAGCAACTAATGAAAAACTGTTTTTT.

This clone was seen only once. The V and J genes are TRBV30 and TRBJ2-1; 10 bases are shared with TRBD2. The CDR3 extends over 14 amino acids. Trimming cost V 1 base and J 8 bases; bases outside gene matches: 5. Germline assignment: CDR1 GTSNPN and CDR2 SVGIG (reference sequence). As DNA, the CDR3 is TGTGCCTGGAGTGGGCTAGCGGGAGACGATGAGCAGTTCTTC. This encodes CAWSGLAGDDEQFF.

The chain has TRBV15 and TRBJ2-2, with 8 positions matching TRBD2. Germline CDR1 LNHNV, CDR2 YYDKDF (reference sequence). V lost 2 bases and J lost 3; bases outside the gene matches: 8. There are 17 residues in the CDR3. The CDR3 DNA reads as TGTGCCACCAGCAGAAGGCCGGGAGGGCCGGACACCGGGGAGCTGTTTTTT. This sequence encodes CATSRRPGGPDTGELFF.